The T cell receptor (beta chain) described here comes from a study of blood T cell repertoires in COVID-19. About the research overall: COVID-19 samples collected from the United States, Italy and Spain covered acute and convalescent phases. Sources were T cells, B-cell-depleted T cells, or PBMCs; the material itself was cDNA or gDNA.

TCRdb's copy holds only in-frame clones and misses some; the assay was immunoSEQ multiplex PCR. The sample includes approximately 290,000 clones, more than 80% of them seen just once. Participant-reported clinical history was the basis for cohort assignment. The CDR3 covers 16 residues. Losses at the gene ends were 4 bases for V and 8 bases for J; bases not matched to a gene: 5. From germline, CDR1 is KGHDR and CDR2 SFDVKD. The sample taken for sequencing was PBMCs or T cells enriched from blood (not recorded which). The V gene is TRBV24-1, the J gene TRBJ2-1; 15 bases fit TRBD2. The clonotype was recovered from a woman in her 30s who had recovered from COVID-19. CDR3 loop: CATSDWTSGRVDEQFF. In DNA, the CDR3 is TGTGCCACCAGTGACTGGACTAGCGGGAGGGTAGATGAGCAGTTCTTC.